The present entry profiles one T cell receptor beta chain with its context. Antigen unknown. Constant-segment primers were used for 5'RACE, and the resulting TCR alpha and TCR beta cDNA libraries carried sample barcodes and UMIs. MiXCR, run by TCRdb on the 5' RACE reads, gives a single entry per CDR3 protein. The sample yields 550,000 to 650,000 distinct CDR3 sequences, roughly 17% seen once. The data were taken from a study of T-cell memory formation after mild COVID-19. Findings and limits, study-wide: Contracting CD4+ clones were located mainly in CM and EM, and CD8+ clones in EMRA. There were some responding clones in pre-infection memory, which suggested that cross-reactive memory had joined. Clones that got smaller from day 15 to 85 had even CD4/CD8, while clones growing later tipped toward CD4+.

Trimming cost V 7 bases and J 8 bases; bases outside gene matches: 3. The CDR3 length is 14 residues. Germline values: CDR1 KGHDR, CDR2 SFDVKD. This TCR was recovered from an adult woman who had mild COVID-19 (a few samples of this study predate the infection). Cell type and time point are not known. Sequenced input: PBMCs or a T cell subset sorted from them (not recorded which). The J gene is TRBJ2-1, the V gene TRBV24-1, with 14 bases aligning to TRBD2. In nucleotides, the CDR3 is TGTGCCACCAGCGGGACTAGCGGGAGCGATGAGCAGTTCTTC. Its translation: CATSGTSGSDEQFF.